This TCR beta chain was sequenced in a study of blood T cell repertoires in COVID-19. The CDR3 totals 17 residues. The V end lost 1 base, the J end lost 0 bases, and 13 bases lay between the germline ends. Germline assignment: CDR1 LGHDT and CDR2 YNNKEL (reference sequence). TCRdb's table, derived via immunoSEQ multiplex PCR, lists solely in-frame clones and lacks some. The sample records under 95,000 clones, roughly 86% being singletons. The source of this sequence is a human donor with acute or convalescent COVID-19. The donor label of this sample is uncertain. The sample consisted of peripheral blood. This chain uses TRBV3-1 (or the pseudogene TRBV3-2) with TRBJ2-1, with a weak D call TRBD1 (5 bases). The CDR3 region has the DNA TGTGCCAGCAGCCAAGGGGTTAGGGGAAGCTCCTACAATGAGCAGTTCTTC. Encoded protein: CASSQGVRGSSYNEQFF.